A single sample is the source of the 27 T cell receptor beta chains below, sequenced in a study of T cell repertoires in cytomegalovirus infection. Via MiXCR, TCRdb re-called the reads, giving one row per CDR3 protein. Of fewer than 700,000 distinct CDR3 sequences listed, approximately 25% are singletons. The sequenced sample consisted of CD8+ T cells from PBMCs. Receptors were obtained from a human donor in good health (CMV status not recorded). Some clones in this sample may be carry-over from other donors' samples.

This clonotype was counted between two and nine times. The genes are TRBV13 and TRBJ1-4; D remains ambiguous. The germline V and J ends were trimmed by 0 bases and 9 bases, with 5 bases remaining between them. Germline V gene lookup returns CDR1 PRHDT and CDR2 FYEKMQ (reference sequence). This CDR3 is built from 12 residues. The CDR3 here is CASSLGGKKLFF. CDR3 nucleotides: TGTGCCAGCAGCTTAGGAGGGAAAAAACTGTTTTTT.

This clonotype was observed at least ten times. The J gene is TRBJ1-1, the V gene TRBV7-2; D is uncertain. Looked up from germline, CDR1 is SGHTA and CDR2 is FQGNSA. The CDR3 is 18 residues long. V was pared by 1 base and J by 1 base, with 19 bases between. CDR3 region: CASSLDSGSWRANTEAFF. CDR3 bases: TGTGCCAGCAGCTTAGACTCGGGGAGTTGGCGGGCGAACACTGAAGCTTTCTTT.

This clonotype was seen ten or more times. The gene calls are TRBV12-3 or TRBV12-4 and TRBJ2-7, with D perhaps TRBD2 (6 bases). The CDR3 contains 14 residues. The V end lost 3 bases, the J end lost 5 bases, and 14 bases lay between the germline ends. CDR3 sequence: CASSFGGKIHEQYF. Written as DNA, the CDR3 is TGTGCCAGCAGTTTCGGCGGGAAAATCCACGAGCAGTACTTC.

Worth noting for this clonotype: A junction end diverges from the germline sequence, so it may reflect a read error. V usage is TRBV27 and J usage is TRBJ2-4; the match to TRBD2 covers 9 bases. Germline V lookup: CDR1 MNHEY, CDR2 SMNVEV (reference sequence). This CDR3 region has 13 residues. The CDR3 loop is CVSSRGGRNIQYF. CDR3 DNA: TGTGTCAGCTCGCGGGGGGGGAGAAACATTCAGTACTTC.

The V call is TRBV28, the J call TRBJ1-1, with 10 positions matching TRBD1. This CDR3 has 15 residues. The germline V gene encodes CDR1 MDHEN and CDR2 SYDVKM. The V and J ends lost 7 bases and 5 bases, in that order; junction bases with no gene match: 10. The CDR3 bases are TGTGCCAGCACTACAGACAGGGGGCCCGAAACTGAAGCTTTCTTT. This codes for CASTTDRGPETEAFF.

The genes are TRBV2 and TRBJ2-3; TRBD2 matches 10 bases. V gave up 7 bases and J gave up 4 bases; unmatched junction bases: 8. Germline assignment: CDR1 SNHLY and CDR2 FYNNEI. The length of the CDR3 is 15 residues. The CDR3 is CASTGYSGGPDTQYF. For the CDR3, the DNA is TGTGCCAGCACGGGTTATAGCGGGGGGCCAGATACGCAGTATTTT.

This clonotype has a single count. Being one base from a much bigger clone, this may be a read error. The V gene is TRBV6-5, the J gene TRBJ1-4; D call uncertain. The germline gives CDR1 MNHEY, CDR2 SVGAGI. The CDR3 has 14 amino acids. The CDR3 DNA reads TGTGCCAGCAGTTACAACGCGATTAATGGAAAACTGTTTTTT. This encodes CASSYNAINGKLFF.

Ten or more counts support this clonotype. J is TRBJ2-2 and V is TRBV6-1, with D tentatively TRBD2 (6 bases). This CDR3 has 14 residues. CDR1 and CDR2 (germline): MNHNS, SASEGT. V lost 6 bases, J lost 5 bases, and 13 bases lay in between. The CDR3 region has the DNA TGTGCCAGCAGCTCCGGACTATCAACCGGGGAGCTGTTTTTT. Translating gives CASSSGLSTGELFF.

In this sample, this clonotype turned up a few times. The chain recombines TRBV25-1 with TRBJ1-3; 7 bases align to TRBD1. J was trimmed by 4 bases and V by 1 base; bases with no gene match: 13. This CDR3 comprises 18 residues. Germline values: CDR1 MGHDK, CDR2 SYGVNS. The CDR3 region has the DNA TGTGCCAGCAGTGAATCTGCTTACCCGGGACAGATCGGAAACACCATATATTTT. Amino acids: CASSESAYPGQIGNTIYF.

This clonotype was observed many times. The chain is built from TRBV7-9 and TRBJ2-1, with D maybe TRBD2 (6 bases). V lost 3 bases to trimming and J lost 7 bases, with 13 bases between them. The germline gives CDR1 SEHNR, CDR2 FQNEAQ (reference sequence). This CDR3 spans 14 amino acids. CDR3 sequence: CASSFGLATNEQFF. In DNA form, the CDR3 reads TGTGCCAGCAGCTTTGGGCTAGCGACTAATGAGCAGTTCTTC.

The table lists this clonotype with many counts. This chain connects TRBV10-2 to TRBJ2-1; a weak D match, TRBD1 (6 bases). The germline V gene has CDR1 WSHSY and CDR2 SAAADI. V was cut by 11 bases and J by 3 bases, with 11 bases left in between. There are 12 residues in the CDR3. This CDR3 is CASATGYNEQFF. The DNA of the CDR3 is TGCGCCTCTGCGACAGGCTACAATGAGCAGTTCTTC.

This clonotype appeared many times. The rearrangement joins TRBV2 to TRBJ2-5; D is possibly TRBD1 (6 bases). The CDR3 totals 16 residues. Germline V CDR1 and CDR2: SNHLY, FYNNEI. The V end lost 6 bases, the J end lost 3 bases, and 20 bases lay between the germline ends. CDR3 sequence: CASRDLRGNSEETQYF. CDR3 DNA: TGTGCCAGCAGAGACCTAAGGGGGAACAGTGAAGAGACCCAGTACTTC.

This clonotype appeared many times. J is TRBJ2-2 and V is TRBV28; D unresolved. This CDR3 is 16 amino acids long. Looked up from germline, CDR1 is MDHEN and CDR2 is SYDVKM. Between the trimmed V and J ends, which lost 3 bases and 5 bases, there was a span of 16 bases. CDR3 amino acids: CASSFSHGSVTGELFF. The CDR3 DNA follows: TGTGCCAGCAGTTTCTCCCATGGTTCGGTAACCGGGGAGCTGTTTTTT.

This clonotype was seen more than once but under ten times. This chain joins TRBV7-9 and TRBJ1-2, with D maybe TRBD1 (5 bases). V was clipped by 1 base and J by 6 bases, with 12 bases between them. Germline V CDR1 and CDR2: SEHNR, FQNEAQ (reference sequence). This CDR3 spans 14 amino acids. CDR3 nucleotide sequence: TGTGCCAGCAGCTTAGGTGGCAGGGACGATGGCTACACCTTC. Protein sequence: CASSLGGRDDGYTF.

This clonotype was seen a handful of times. This rearrangement joins TRBV6-2 or TRBV6-3 to TRBJ2-7; no clear D gene. This CDR3 has 13 residues. Germline values: CDR1 MNHEY, CDR2 SVGEGT. The V end was cut by 8 bases, the J end by 1 base, with 12 bases between. The CDR3 sequence is CASSAGFSYEQYV. The CDR3, as DNA: TGTGCCAGCTCGGCAGGCTTTTCCTACGAGCAGTACGTC.

This clonotype has a handful of counts. The chain combines TRBV12-5 with TRBJ1-5; D possibly corresponds to TRBD1 (5 bases). Germline V gene data show CDR1 as LGHNT and CDR2 as FRNRAP. The CDR3 contains 17 residues. Deletions cut 0 bases from V and 0 bases from J, with 12 bases between. CDR3 sequence reads: CASGLVLRGDSNQPQHF. The CDR3 DNA reads as TGTGCTAGTGGTTTGGTATTAAGGGGAGATAGCAATCAGCCCCAGCATTTT.

The V call is TRBV6-2 or TRBV6-3, the J call TRBJ2-1, with 9 bases aligning to TRBD2. Germline V CDR1 and CDR2: MNHEY, SVGEGT. J gave up 4 bases and V 8 bases, and 3 bases lay outside the gene matches. The CDR3 length is 13 residues. DNA for the CDR3: TGTGCCAGCGCGACTAGCGGATACAATGAGCAGTTCTTC. This translates into CASATSGYNEQFF.

This clonotype has only a few counts. The V call is TRBV29-1, the J call TRBJ2-1, with 8 bases fitting TRBD1. V lost 3 bases to trimming and J lost 8 bases; unmatched junction nucleotides: 3. This CDR3 contains 12 residues. CDR1 SQVTM and CDR2 ANQGSEA come from the germline V gene. In DNA form, the CDR3 reads TGCAGCGTTGAGGACAGGGTTGATGAGCAGTTCTTC. It specifies CSVEDRVDEQFF.

With respect to this clonotype: This could be a read error, since a much larger clone is one nucleotide away. The CDR3 DNA is TGTGTCAGCAGCTTAGGACAGGGTCGAGACAATCAGCCCCAGCATTTT. Residues: CVSSLGQGRDNQPQHF. The chain employs TRBV7-2 and TRBJ1-5; TRBD1 matches 8 bases. This CDR3 comprises 16 residues. Per the germline V gene, CDR1 is SGHTA and CDR2 is FQGNSA.

This clonotype was detected only a few times. V and J are TRBV7-9 and TRBJ2-6; weak D call: TRBD2 (5 bases). The CDR3 has 16 residues. The V gene's germline CDR1 is SEHNR and CDR2 FQNEAQ (reference sequence). V lost 5 bases, J lost 3 bases, and 14 bases lay in between. The CDR3 reads CASSLSRGGGANVLTF. The CDR3 bases are TGTGCCAGCAGCCTAAGTCGGGGTGGTGGGGCCAACGTCCTGACTTTC. Together with reference TRBV7-9 and TRBJ2-6, the CDR3 gives the full variable domain: DTGVSQNPRHKITKRGQNVTFRCDPISEHNRLYWYRQTLGQGPEFLTYFQNEAQLEKSRLLSDRFSAERPKGSFSTLEIQRTEQGDSAMYLCASSLSRGGGANVLTFGAGSRLTVL.

This clonotype occurred many times. The chain carries TRBV7-9 and TRBJ2-5; 9 positions match TRBD1. CDR1 and CDR2 (germline): SEHNR, FQNEAQ (reference sequence). Trimming at V came to 5 bases and at J to 5 bases, leaving 6 bases not matched to a gene. The CDR3 length is 14 residues. CDR3 protein: CASSPGQGRETQYF. CDR3 DNA sequence: TGTGCCAGCAGCCCGGGACAGGGAAGGGAGACCCAGTACTTC.

This clonotype was recorded many times. This chain connects TRBV7-8 to TRBJ2-5, with D perhaps TRBD2 (5 bases). The CDR3 spans 14 residues. The V gene's germline CDR1 is SGHVS and CDR2 FQNEAQ. V was pared by 2 bases and J by 5 bases, with 12 bases between. Here the CDR3 DNA reads TGTGCCAGCAGCTTAAGCGCGCCGGGGGAGACCCAGTACTTC. It yields the protein CASSLSAPGETQYF.

The genes are TRBV6-5 and TRBJ2-7; D unresolved. Trimming took off 6 bases at V and 0 bases at J, with 9 bases between the two ends. CDR3 length: 13 amino acids. Germline assignment: CDR1 MNHEY and CDR2 SVGAGI. The CDR3, as DNA: TGTGCCAGCAGCCACCAGCTCTCCTACGAGCAGTACTTC. Encoded protein: CASSHQLSYEQYF.

This CDR3 reads CSVRAGGYEQFF. The CDR3 DNA is TGCAGCGTTCGGGCGGGGGGGTATGAGCAGTTCTTC. This sequence joins TRBV29-1 and TRBJ2-1, with 9 bases matching TRBD2. The ends lost 5 bases at V and 8 bases at J; junction bases unmatched: 4. Germline values: CDR1 SQVTM, CDR2 ANQGSEA. CDR3 length equals 12 residues.

The rearrangement uses TRBV9 and TRBJ2-1; D gene unclear. V was pared by 0 bases and J by 10 bases, with 14 bases between. Germline-derived CDR1 and CDR2 are SGDLS and YYNGEE. This CDR3 comprises 14 residues. The CDR3 DNA reads as TGTGCCAGCAGCGTAGCTCCCCACCACCCAGAGCAGTTCTTC. This encodes CASSVAPHHPEQFF.

This clonotype was picked up a small number of times. The chain joins TRBV6-6 to TRBJ1-5, with TRBD1 as a possible D gene (5 bases). Deletions cut 0 bases from V and 5 bases from J, with 14 bases between. The length of the CDR3 is 16 residues. CDR1 and CDR2 (germline): MNHNY, SVGAGI (reference sequence). CDR3 coding DNA: TGTGCCAGCAGTTACTCTCCAGGGAGGATGGATCAGCCCCAGCATTTT. Amino acid sequence: CASSYSPGRMDQPQHF.

The chain is built from TRBV20-1 and TRBJ1-1; D unresolved. The germline CDR1 and CDR2 sequences are DFQATT and SNEGSKA (reference sequence). This CDR3 has 9 amino acids. The ends were cut back, 8 bases at V and 5 bases at J, with 6 bases in the middle. The CDR3 DNA sequence: TGCAGTCCAGAAACTGAAGCTTTCTTT. It yields the protein CSPETEAFF.